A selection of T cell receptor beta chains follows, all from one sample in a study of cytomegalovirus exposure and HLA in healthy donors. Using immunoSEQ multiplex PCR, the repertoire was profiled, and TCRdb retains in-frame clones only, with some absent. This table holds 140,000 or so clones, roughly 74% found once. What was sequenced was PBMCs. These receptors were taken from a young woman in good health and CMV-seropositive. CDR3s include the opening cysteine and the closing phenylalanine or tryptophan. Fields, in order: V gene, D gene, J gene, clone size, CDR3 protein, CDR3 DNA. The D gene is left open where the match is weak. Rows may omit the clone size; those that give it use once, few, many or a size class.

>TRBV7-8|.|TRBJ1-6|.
CASSHSTIYSLNSPLHF
TGTGCCAGCAGCCACTCCACCATTTACAGCCTTAATTCACCCCTCCACTTT
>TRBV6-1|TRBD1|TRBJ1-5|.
CASSVHGQGGGQPQHF
TGTGCCAGCAGTGTACATGGACAGGGCGGTGGGCAGCCCCAGCATTTT
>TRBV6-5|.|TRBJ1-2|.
CASSLGGRVYGYTF
TGTGCCAGCAGCCTAGGCGGCAGAGTCTATGGCTACACCTTC
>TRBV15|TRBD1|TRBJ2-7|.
CATSDRVTYEQYF
TGTGCCACCAGTGACAGGGTTACCTACGAGCAGTACTTC
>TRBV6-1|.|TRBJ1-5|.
CASSEAGGSGNQPQHF
TGTGCCAGCAGTGAAGCCGGGGGGAGTGGGAACCAGCCCCAGCATTTT
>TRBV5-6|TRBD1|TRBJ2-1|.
CASSPRQGRSEEQFF
TGTGCCAGCAGCCCCCGACAGGGGCGATCGGAAGAGCAGTTCTTC
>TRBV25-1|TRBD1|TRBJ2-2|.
CASRPQGASGELFF
TGTGCCAGCAGGCCCCAGGGGGCGTCCGGGGAGCTGTTTTTT
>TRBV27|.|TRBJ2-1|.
CASAPSGFNEQFF
TGTGCCAGCGCCCCTTCAGGGTTCAATGAGCAGTTCTTC
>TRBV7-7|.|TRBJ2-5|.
CASSLAGVYQETQYF
TGTGCCAGCAGCTTAGCCGGGGTGTACCAAGAGACCCAGTACTTC
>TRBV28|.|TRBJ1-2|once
CASTLPGAVNYGYTF
TGTGCCAGCACTCTCCCAGGCGCAGTCAACTATGGCTACACCTTC
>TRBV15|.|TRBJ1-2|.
CATSRVADPGYTF
TGTGCCACCAGCAGAGTCGCGGATCCTGGCTACACCTTC
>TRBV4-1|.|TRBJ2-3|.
CASRSQAGNRDTQYF
TGCGCCAGCAGGTCCCAGGCGGGGAACCGAGATACGCAGTATTTT
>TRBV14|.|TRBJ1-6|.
CASSQVGSLNSPLHF
TGTGCCAGCAGCCAAGTGGGCAGCCTCAATTCACCCCTCCACTTT
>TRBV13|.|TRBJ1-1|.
CASSSEDRNTEAFF
TGTGCCAGCAGCTCGGAGGACCGGAACACTGAAGCTTTCTTT
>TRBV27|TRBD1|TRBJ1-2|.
CASRTPGTGNYGYTF
TGTGCCAGCAGAACACCCGGGACAGGAAACTATGGCTACACCTTC
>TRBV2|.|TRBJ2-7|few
CASSEAGVPSSYEQYF
TGTGCCAGCAGTGAAGCTGGAGTTCCCAGCTCCTACGAGCAGTACTTC
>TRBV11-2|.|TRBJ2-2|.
CASSPGAGELFF
TGTGCCAGCAGTCCCGGGGCCGGGGAGCTGTTTTTT
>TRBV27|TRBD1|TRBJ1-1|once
CASSYRPQGAGAEAFF
TGTGCCAGCAGTTACCGTCCACAGGGGGCAGGGGCTGAAGCTTTCTTT
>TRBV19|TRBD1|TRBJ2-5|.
CASTDADRGEETQYF
TGTGCCAGTACTGACGCGGACAGGGGTGAAGAGACCCAGTACTTC
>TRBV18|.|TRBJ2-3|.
CASSPPTGITDTQYF
TGTGCCAGCTCACCGCCCACAGGGATCACAGATACGCAGTATTTT
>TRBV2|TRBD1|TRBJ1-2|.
CASSEQGGGYTF
TGTGCCAGCAGTGAACAGGGGGGTGGCTACACCTTC
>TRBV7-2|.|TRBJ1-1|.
CASSLGPMTGGF
TGTGCCAGCAGCTTAGGCCCCATGACAGGTGGATTT
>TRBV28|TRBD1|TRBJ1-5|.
CASRRDSPNQPQHF
TGTGCCAGCAGGCGGGACAGCCCCAATCAGCCCCAGCATTTT
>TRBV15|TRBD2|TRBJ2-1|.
CATSRGLAGERVSEQFF
TGTGCCACCAGCAGAGGGCTAGCGGGGGAGAGGGTTAGTGAGCAGTTCTTC
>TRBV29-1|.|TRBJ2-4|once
CSVVGEGDIQYF
TGCAGCGTTGTGGGAGAGGGGGACATTCAGTACTTC
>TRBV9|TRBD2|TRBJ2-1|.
CASSVDPSGGSTRNEQFF
TGTGCCAGCAGCGTAGACCCGAGCGGGGGGTCAACTCGGAATGAGCAGTTCTTC
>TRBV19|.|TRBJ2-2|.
CALGEAGELFF
TGTGCCCTCGGCGAGGCCGGGGAGCTGTTTTTT
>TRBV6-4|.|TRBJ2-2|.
CASSDQGYSNTGELFF
TGTGCCAGCAGTGACCAGGGCTACTCGAACACCGGGGAGCTGTTTTTT
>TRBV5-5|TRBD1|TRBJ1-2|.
CASSGTGRGYTF
TGTGCCAGCAGCGGGACAGGGCGCGGCTACACCTTC
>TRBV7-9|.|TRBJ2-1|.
CSSSLVLGPGRKFF
TGTTCCAGCAGCTTAGTTTTGGGCCCAGGGCGTAAGTTCTTC
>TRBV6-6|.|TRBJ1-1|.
CASSGFGEAFF
TGTGCCAGCAGTGGGTTCGGAGAGGCTTTCTTT
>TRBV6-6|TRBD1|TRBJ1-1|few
CASQGQSNTEAFF
TGTGCCAGTCAGGGACAGTCGAACACTGAAGCTTTCTTT
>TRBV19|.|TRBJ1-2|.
CASSILPQALRGYTF
TGTGCCAGTAGTATCCTACCTCAGGCCCTTAGGGGCTACACCTTC
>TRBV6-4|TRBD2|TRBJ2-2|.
CASSESSGGAGELFF
TGTGCCAGCAGTGAGTCCAGCGGGGGAGCCGGGGAGCTGTTTTTT
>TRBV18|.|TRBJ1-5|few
CASSARNTGYNQPQHF
TGTGCCAGCTCAGCCCGAAACACAGGGTACAATCAGCCCCAGCATTTT
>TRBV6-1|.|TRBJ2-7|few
CASSNTGYYEQYF
TGTGCCAGCAGTAATACAGGTTACTACGAGCAGTACTTC
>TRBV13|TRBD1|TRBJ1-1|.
CASSFRTGEVKAFF
TGTGCCAGCAGCTTCAGGACAGGGGAAGTCAAAGCTTTCTTT
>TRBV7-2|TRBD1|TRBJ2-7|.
CASSFPGQGSYEQYF
TGTGCCAGCAGCTTCCCGGGACAGGGCTCCTACGAGCAGTACTTC
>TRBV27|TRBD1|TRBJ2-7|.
CASSFSPTGGYEQYF
TGTGCCAGCAGTTTTAGTCCTACAGGGGGGTACGAGCAGTACTTC
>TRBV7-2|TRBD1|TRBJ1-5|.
CASSLGTGGNQPQHF
TGTGCCAGCAGCTTAGGGACAGGGGGCAATCAGCCCCAGCATTTT
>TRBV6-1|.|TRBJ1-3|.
CASSEPSGMGGNTIYF
TGTGCCAGCAGTGAACCTAGCGGAATGGGTGGAAACACCATATATTTT
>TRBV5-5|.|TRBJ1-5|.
CASTLGGSGDQPQHF
TGTGCCAGCACATTGGGGGGGTCGGGGGATCAGCCCCAGCATTTT
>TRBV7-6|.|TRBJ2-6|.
CASSQGSGANVLTF
TGTGCCAGCAGCCAGGGGTCTGGGGCCAACGTCCTGACTTTC
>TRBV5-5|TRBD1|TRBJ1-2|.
CASSLTGADYGYTF
TGTGCCAGCAGCTTGACAGGGGCGGACTATGGCTACACCTTC
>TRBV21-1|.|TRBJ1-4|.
CASSKAGVSRRLNEKLFF
TGTGCCAGCAGCAAAGCAGGAGTATCACGGCGGCTGAATGAAAAACTGTTTTTT
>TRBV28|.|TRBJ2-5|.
CASSSPDYQETQYF
TGTGCCAGCAGTTCTCCGGACTACCAAGAGACCCAGTACTTC
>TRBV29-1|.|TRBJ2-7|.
CSVDSGGEQYF
TGCAGCGTTGACTCGGGTGGCGAGCAGTACTTC
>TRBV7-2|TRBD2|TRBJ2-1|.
CASSFGLAGASYNEQFF
TGTGCCAGCAGCTTTGGACTAGCGGGGGCCTCCTACAATGAGCAGTTCTTC
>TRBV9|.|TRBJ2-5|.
CASSVLGRMGETQYF
TGTGCCAGCAGCGTATTGGGGCGGATGGGGGAGACCCAGTACTTC
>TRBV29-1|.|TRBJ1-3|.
CSVRTGSGNTIYF
TGCAGCGTCCGTACGGGCTCTGGAAACACCATATATTTT
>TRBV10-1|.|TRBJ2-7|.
CASSDRGLAFSYEQYF
TGCGCCAGCAGTGACCGCGGCCTAGCCTTCTCCTACGAGCAGTACTTC
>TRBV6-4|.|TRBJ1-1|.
CASSARGNTEAFF
TGTGCCAGCAGTGCCAGGGGGAACACTGAAGCTTTCTTT
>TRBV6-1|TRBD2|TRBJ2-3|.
CASGETSGGPGTQYF
TGTGCCAGCGGTGAGACTAGCGGGGGCCCCGGTACGCAGTATTTT
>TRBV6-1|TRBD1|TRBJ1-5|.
CASRKGTGSLPQHF
TGTGCCAGCAGAAAGGGGACAGGGAGTCTGCCCCAGCATTTT